This T cell receptor (beta chain) is from a study of PD-1 blockade in classical Hodgkin lymphoma. Every patient relapsed after autologous stem cell transplantation, and brentuximab vedotin exposure varied. As concerns this clone: The antigen remains unidentified.

Study-wide findings and caveats: Newly diagnosed patients were said to have less baseline TCR diversity than healthy donors did. Patients who responded completely had about the same baseline diversity as newly diagnosed patients.

Sequencing was performed with immunoSEQ multiplex PCR; in TCRdb, only in-frame clones are kept and a portion is missing. The data show tens of thousands of clones, about 88% seen once. Looked up from germline, CDR1 is SNHLY and CDR2 is FYNNEI. This CDR3 region has 14 residues. Trimming removed 7 bases from V and 2 bases from J, with 13 bases in between. The chain carries TRBV2 and TRBJ2-3; D perhaps matches TRBD2 (6 bases). The TCR was taken from a human donor with classical Hodgkin lymphoma. Sequencing used peripheral blood mononuclear cells (PBMCs), obtained at baseline. CDR3 region: CASTRGELTDTQYF. The CDR3 DNA is TGTGCCAGCACACGCGGGGAGCTCACAGATACGCAGTATTTT.